This T cell receptor beta chain is from a study of T cell responses to AZD1222 COVID-19 vaccine. Study conclusions and caveats: The reported proportion of spike-specific TCRs targeting unmutated variant regions was nearly half. A mostly white British donor set with more females was recruited, and clonal diversity was possibly underestimated. A rise in Spike-specific TCR breadth and depth followed two AZD1222 doses.

About this clone itself: Its target is unknown.

TCRdb's table, derived via immunoSEQ multiplex PCR, lists solely in-frame clones and lacks some. Its table records 150,000 or so clones. Germline-derived CDR1 and CDR2 are LGHDT and YNNKEL (reference sequence). Trimming shortened V by 4 bases and J by 1 base, and 8 bases separated the two germline ends. CDR3 length equals 14 residues. V and J are TRBV3-1 (or the pseudogene TRBV3-2) and TRBJ2-1; D is uncertain. This receptor was identified in an adult in good health. The specimen sequenced was peripheral blood. The DNA for the CDR3 is TGTGCCAGCAGCCTCACAAGATCCTACAATGAGCAGTTCTTC. It yields the protein CASSLTRSYNEQFF.